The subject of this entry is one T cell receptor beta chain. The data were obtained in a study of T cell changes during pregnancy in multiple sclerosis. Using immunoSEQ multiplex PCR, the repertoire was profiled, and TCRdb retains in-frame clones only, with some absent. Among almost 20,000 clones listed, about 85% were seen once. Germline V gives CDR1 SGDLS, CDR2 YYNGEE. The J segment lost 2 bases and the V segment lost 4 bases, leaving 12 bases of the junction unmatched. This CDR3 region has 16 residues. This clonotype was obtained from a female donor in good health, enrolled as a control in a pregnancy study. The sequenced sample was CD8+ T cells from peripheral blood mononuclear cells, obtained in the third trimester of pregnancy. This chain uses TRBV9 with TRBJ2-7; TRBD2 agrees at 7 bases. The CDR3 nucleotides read TGTGCCAGCAGCCCGGGGGGAACAGGCGGTACCTACGAGCAGTACTTC. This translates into CASSPGGTGGTYEQYF.